The sequence of this T cell receptor beta chain was determined in a study of patients and donors after allogeneic stem cell transplantation. Each CDR3 protein gets one entry after TCRdb re-called the RT-PCR reads with MiXCR. The profile shows about a million distinct CDR3 sequences, more than 15% of them singletons. The sequence was collected from a human donor who was either an allogeneic HSCT recipient or a stem cell or donor lymphocyte infusion donor (not recorded which). It is not recorded whose cells these are; they may come from a transplant donor. Sequencing was done on a sample of blood, either unsorted or a sorted T cell fraction (not recorded which).

CDR3 DNA: TGTGCCAGCAGCCCCGCCGCGGGTCTTGCGCAGTATTTT. Translation: CASSPAAGLAQYF. This chain connects TRBV11-2 to TRBJ2-3; D possibly corresponds to TRBD2 (5 bases). V was trimmed by 5 bases and J by 10 bases, leaving 16 bases between them. The V gene's germline CDR1 is SGHAT and CDR2 FQNNGV. The CDR3 has 13 amino acids.